Each of the 28 T cell receptor beta chains below was sequenced from the same sample in a study of T-cell reconstitution after alpha-beta-depleted transplantation in children. Unique molecular identifiers featured in how the TCRbeta library was prepared. TCRdb reprocessed the PCR reads with MiXCR, giving one entry per CDR3 protein. The data show 280,000 or so distinct CDR3 sequences, roughly 10% seen once. This specimen consisted of peripheral blood, obtained 180 days after TCRalphabeta/CD19-depleted stem cell transplant. The origin of the receptors is a male patient aged 2 to 9 who had a stem cell transplant for chronic granulomatous disease, so the T cells may come from the graft donor.

There are many counts of this clonotype. The V gene is TRBV18, the J gene TRBJ1-1, with 10 positions matching TRBD1. The CDR3 runs to 14 residues. V dropped 4 bases and J dropped 5; count of bases not matched to a gene: 4. The germline V gene encodes CDR1 KGHSH and CDR2 LQKENI. DNA of the CDR3: TGTGCCAGCTCACAAGACAGGGGGCTTACTGAAGCTTTCTTT. It yields the protein CASSQDRGLTEAFF.

Many counts were recorded for this clonotype. The rearrangement uses TRBV6-1 and TRBJ2-1, with 9 nucleotides matching TRBD2. The CDR3 is 14 residues long. Germline CDR1 and CDR2: MNHNS and SASEGT. The V gene end was trimmed by 5 bases and the J gene end by 6 bases; junction bases not matched to a gene: 5. CDR3 protein: CASSLAGLPNEQFF. CDR3 nucleotide sequence: TGTGCCAGCAGTCTAGCGGGACTTCCCAATGAGCAGTTCTTC.

This clonotype showed up just a few times. V usage is TRBV20-1 and J usage is TRBJ2-1, with D perhaps TRBD2 (5 bases). The CDR3 totals 15 residues. Germline CDR1 DFQATT, CDR2 SNEGSKA (reference sequence). V shed 1 base and J shed 0 bases, with 10 bases lying between them. The DNA for the CDR3 is TGCAGTGCTAGAGTTACTAGAGGCTCCTACAATGAGCAGTTCTTC. Protein product: CSARVTRGSYNEQFF.

This clonotype was seen many times. The J gene is TRBJ2-5, the V gene TRBV5-1, with a possible D match to TRBD1 (6 bases). The CDR3 runs to 15 residues. Germline-derived CDR1 and CDR2 are SGHRS and YFSETQ. V was pared by 0 bases and J by 4 bases, with 13 bases between. CDR3 nucleotide sequence: TGCGCCAGCAGCTTGGGGACAGCCTACGGAGAGACCCAGTACTTC. It yields the protein CASSLGTAYGETQYF.

Many counts were recorded for this clonotype. The V gene is TRBV11-2, the J gene TRBJ1-6; tentatively, D is TRBD1 (5 bases). Germline CDR1 reads SGHAT; CDR2 reads FQNNGV. There are 18 residues in the CDR3. Trimming pared 5 bases from V and 0 bases from J, leaving 17 bases between. CDR3 protein: CASSGRGSRSSYNSPLHF. The DNA of the CDR3 is TGTGCCAGCAGCGGAAGGGGCTCCCGGAGCTCCTATAATTCACCCCTCCACTTT.

This clonotype was seen a handful of times. This sequence joins TRBV28 and TRBJ2-1; D call uncertain. CDR3 size: 14 residues. V was clipped by 2 bases and J by 6 bases, with 11 bases between them. Germline lookup yields CDR1 MDHEN and CDR2 SYDVKM. This CDR3 is CASSLNSGRNEQFF. The CDR3 nucleotides read TGTGCCAGCAGTTTAAATTCAGGTCGCAATGAGCAGTTCTTC.

The sample holds many counts of this clonotype. J is TRBJ2-5 and V is TRBV7-6; 9 bases map to TRBD1. The V gene's germline CDR1 is SGHVS and CDR2 FNYEAQ. J was trimmed by 2 bases and V by 5 bases; bases with no gene match: 3. The length of the CDR3 is 14 residues. The CDR3 sequence is CASSTDRGQETQYF. The CDR3 nucleotides read TGTGCCAGCAGCACGGACAGGGGTCAAGAGACCCAGTACTTC.

This clonotype has ten or more counts. The chain uses TRBV9 and TRBJ2-2; TRBD1 agrees at 8 bases. The CDR3 loop spans 16 amino acids. With 3 bases clipped from V and 1 base from J, the junction kept 5 bases outside the gene matches. CDR1 is SGDLS, CDR2 YYNGEE, per germline. CDR3 protein: CASSAGRGLNTGELFF. The CDR3 DNA follows: TGTGCCAGCAGCGCTGGCAGGGGGCTGAACACCGGGGAGCTGTTTTTT.

This clonotype was seen at least ten times. This sequence joins TRBV20-1 and TRBJ2-1; TRBD2 matches 8 bases. The CDR3 contains 14 residues. CDR1 and CDR2 from the germline V gene are DFQATT and SNEGSKA (reference sequence). V gave up 0 bases and J gave up 6 bases; unmatched junction bases: 4. CDR3 coding DNA: TGCAGTGCTAGAGATCAAACTAGCGGCAATGAGCAGTTCTTC. Protein product: CSARDQTSGNEQFF.

The chain is built from TRBV7-9 and TRBJ2-3, with unresolved D. The CDR3 sequence is 14 residues long. From germline, CDR1 is SEHNR and CDR2 FQNEAQ (reference sequence). Trimming cost V 5 bases and J 0 bases, with 9 bases left between them. CDR3 nucleotide sequence: TGTGCCAGCAGCAAGACACTTAGCACAGATACGCAGTATTTT. Amino acids: CASSKTLSTDTQYF.

Note on this clonotype: One base away lies a much larger clone, so this may be a sequencing read error. For the CDR3, the DNA is TGCGCCAGCAACGCACAACAGGATTACGGGTGGTACTTC. Translating gives CASNAQQDYGWYF. V usage is TRBV5-1 and J usage is TRBJ2-7; a possible D gene is TRBD1 (5 bases). Trimming removed 6 bases at V and 12 bases at J, with 22 bases between. The CDR3 has 13 residues. CDR1 and CDR2 (germline): SGHRS, YFSETQ. Variable domain in full (rest from reference TRBV5-1 and TRBJ2-7): KAGVTQTPRYLIKTRGQQVTLSCSPISGHRSVSWYQQTPGQGLQFLFEYFSETQRNKGNFPGRFSGRQFSNSRSEMNVSTLELGDSALYLCASNAQQDYGWYFGPGTRLTVT.

This clonotype was observed many times. The chain couples TRBV7-2 to TRBJ2-3; the match to TRBD2 covers 10 bases. The CDR3 covers 17 residues. Germline CDR1 reads SGHTA; CDR2 reads FQGNSA. V lost 1 base and J lost 4; bases outside the gene matches: 8. The DNA for the CDR3 is TGTGCCAGCAGCTTAGTTCGCCTAGCGGGAGCTCCAGATACGCAGTATTTT. Protein: CASSLVRLAGAPDTQYF.

This clonotype was recorded at least ten times. This rearrangement joins TRBV15 to TRBJ2-7, with 11 positions matching TRBD1. V gave up 4 bases and J gave up 3 bases; unmatched junction bases: 8. This CDR3 is 16 amino acids long. From germline, CDR1 is LNHNV and CDR2 YYDKDF (reference sequence). CDR3 sequence (DNA): TGTGCCACCAGCAACGCCGCCGGGACAGGGGGCTACGAGCAGTACTTC. This codes for CATSNAAGTGGYEQYF.

Details on this clonotype: Just one base apart from a much larger clone, this may be a read error. The chain is built from TRBV20-1 and TRBJ2-1; D is unresolved. The CDR3 runs 12 residues. V dropped 4 bases and J dropped 4 bases, with 8 bases sitting between them. From germline, CDR1 is DFQATT and CDR2 SNEGSKA (reference sequence). CDR3 in DNA: TGCAGTGCTAAGGGATCTTACAATGAGCAGTTCTTC. Translating it yields CSAKGSYNEQFF.

In its sample, this clonotype was seen a few times. This chain uses TRBV20-1 with TRBJ2-4; 9 positions agree with TRBD1. Germline CDR1 DFQATT, CDR2 SNEGSKA (reference sequence). This CDR3 is 15 amino acids long. The J segment lost 4 bases and the V segment lost 5 bases, leaving 9 bases of the junction unmatched. CDR3: CSALYPGQGKNIQYF. In nucleotides, the CDR3 is TGCAGTGCTCTCTACCCGGGACAGGGTAAAAACATTCAGTACTTC.

This clonotype was recorded at least ten times. This rearrangement joins TRBV6-5 to TRBJ2-7, with D possibly matching TRBD2 (7 bases). V lost 2 bases and J 0 bases, leaving 11 bases between the germline ends. The CDR3 totals 15 residues. CDR1 is MNHEY, CDR2 SVGAGI, per germline. The CDR3 bases are TGTGCCAGCAGTTACACGGGGGGCAACTCCTACGAGCAGTACTTC. It is translated as CASSYTGGNSYEQYF.

This clonotype was detected ten times or more. The genes are TRBV5-1 and TRBJ2-7; the D gene is possibly TRBD2 (5 bases). V lost 2 bases, J lost 1 base, and 10 bases lay in between. This CDR3 has 14 residues. Germline CDR1 is SGHRS and CDR2 is YFSETQ. Here the CDR3 reads CASSLGEGSYEQYF. CDR3 nucleotides: TGCGCCAGCAGCTTAGGTGAGGGTTCCTACGAGCAGTACTTC. Full variable domain (remainder filled in from reference TRBV5-1 and TRBJ2-7): KAGVTQTPRYLIKTRGQQVTLSCSPISGHRSVSWYQQTPGQGLQFLFEYFSETQRNKGNFPGRFSGRQFSNSRSEMNVSTLELGDSALYLCASSLGEGSYEQYFGPGTRLTVT.

This clonotype has a handful of counts. The chain employs TRBV18 and TRBJ1-4; D gene unclear. The CDR3 has 16 amino acids. Germline CDR1 is KGHSH and CDR2 is LQKENI. The V gene lost 3 bases and the J gene lost 0 bases, with 11 bases spanning the gap. In DNA, the CDR3 is TGTGCCAGCTCACCTTCTGGTCCTGCAACTAATGAAAAACTGTTTTTT. This gives the protein CASSPSGPATNEKLFF.

This clonotype has only a few counts. The genes are TRBV18 and TRBJ2-1; 12 bases are shared with TRBD2. V shed 6 bases and J 5 bases; nucleotides not matched to a gene: 11. Germline V lookup: CDR1 KGHSH, CDR2 LQKENI. The CDR3 is made up of 17 amino acids. CDR3 sequence (DNA): TGTGCCAGCTCTTACAGGGAACTAGCGGGGGGAAACAATGAGCAGTTCTTC. Its protein is CASSYRELAGGNNEQFF.

This clonotype was seen repeatedly, ten times or more. The chain recombines TRBV5-1 with TRBJ2-7; either TRBD1 or TRBD2 may fit D (5 bases each). Germline CDR1 SGHRS, CDR2 YFSETQ. V was clipped by 3 bases and J by 1 base, with 14 bases between them. The CDR3 is 15 residues long. Written as DNA, the CDR3 is TGCGCCAGCAGCTACGGGACCCTCCTATCCTACGAGCAGTACTTC. Its translation: CASSYGTLLSYEQYF.

This clonotype was counted many times. This chain uses TRBV27 with TRBJ2-5; 10 bases fit TRBD2. The CDR3 totals 15 residues. Germline values: CDR1 MNHEY, CDR2 SMNVEV (reference sequence). V gave up 10 bases and J gave up 4 bases; unmatched junction bases: 12. The CDR3 nucleotides read TGTGCCACCTGGAGCCTCATAGCGGGGGGAGAGACCCAGTACTTC. This sequence encodes CATWSLIAGGETQYF.

Turning to this clonotype: This could be a read error, since a much larger clone is one nucleotide away. The chain combines TRBV7-9 with TRBJ1-5; 12 bases align to TRBD1. The CDR3 runs 17 residues. The trim removed 4 bases at V and 2 bases at J, leaving 6 bases unmatched. The germline gives CDR1 SEHNR, CDR2 FQNEAQ (reference sequence). CDR3 sequence reads: CASSSGTGGDGNQPQHF. Here the CDR3 DNA reads TGTGCCAGCAGCTCCGGGACAGGGGGCGACGGCAATCAGCCCCAGCATTTT.

The sample holds a few counts of this clonotype. This chain uses TRBV30 with TRBJ2-3; 7 bases line up with TRBD2. The CDR3 covers 15 residues. The V gene's germline CDR1 is GTSNPN and CDR2 SVGIG (reference sequence). Trimming removed 0 bases from V and 4 bases from J; junction bases left unmatched: 7. CDR3 DNA: TGTGCCTGGAGTGTTGGTTCTAGCGGAGCAGATACGCAGTATTTT. As protein: CAWSVGSSGADTQYF. The entire variable domain, with the rest obtained from reference TRBV30 and TRBJ2-3, is as follows: SQTIHQWPATLVQPVGSPLSLECTVEGTSNPNLYWYRQAAGRGLQLLFYSVGIGQISSEVPQNLSASRPQDRQFILSSKKLLLSDSGFYLCAWSVGSSGADTQYFGPGTRLTVL.

This clonotype was picked up many times. This chain uses TRBV7-9 with TRBJ2-5; a possible D gene is TRBD2 (6 bases). Trimming removed 1 base from V and 5 bases from J, with 17 bases in between. The CDR3 spans 16 residues. CDR1 is SEHNR and CDR2 is FQNEAQ in the germline V gene (reference sequence). The CDR3 coding sequence is TGTGCCAGCAGCTTAGGCCGACTCAGGAGGGGCGAGACCCAGTACTTC. Protein product: CASSLGRLRRGETQYF.

In its sample, this clonotype was seen many times. V and J are TRBV27 and TRBJ1-2; a possible D gene is TRBD1 (5 bases). The CDR3 length is 17 residues. Germline V gene data show CDR1 as MNHEY and CDR2 as SMNVEV (reference sequence). V was pared by 0 bases and J by 7 bases, with 21 bases between. The CDR3: CASSLSRAGLSGGGYTF. The CDR3 DNA is TGTGCCAGCAGTTTATCACGGGCCGGCTTAAGCGGGGGTGGCTACACCTTC.

This chain uses TRBV2 with TRBJ2-1; weak D call: TRBD2 (5 bases). Germline assignment: CDR1 SNHLY and CDR2 FYNNEI. The CDR3 sequence is 14 residues long. V lost 3 bases and J lost 4, with 10 bases in between. The CDR3 nucleotides are TGTGCCAGCAGTGATCGGACTTCATACAATGAGCAGTTCTTC. The encoded protein is CASSDRTSYNEQFF.

This clonotype was detected ten times or more. V is TRBV29-1 and J is TRBJ2-5; D tentatively fits TRBD1 or TRBD2 (5 bases each). The CDR3 runs 14 residues. The germline V gene encodes CDR1 SQVTM and CDR2 ANQGSEA. V lost 7 bases and J lost 2, with 17 bases in between. For the CDR3, the DNA is TGCAGCGGATACCACCGGGACCCACAAGAGACCCAGTACTTC. This encodes CSGYHRDPQETQYF.

V usage is TRBV19 and J usage is TRBJ2-1; D unresolved. The germline V and J ends were trimmed by 7 bases and 0 bases, with 10 bases remaining between them. The CDR3 is 14 amino acids. Germline-derived CDR1 and CDR2 are LNHDA and SQIVND (reference sequence). The CDR3 DNA follows: TGTGCCAGTAACAGCCTTAGCTCCTACAATGAGCAGTTCTTC. It yields the protein CASNSLSSYNEQFF.